What follows describes a single T cell receptor beta chain. In its sample, this clonotype was seen once. Which antigen it targets is not known. No much larger clone is present one base from it, and per-base qualities are unavailable. The data were taken from a study of blood T cells in healthy people across ages (dated by TCRdb to between 2014 and 2017). General notes on the study: In model experiments, template switching captured roughly one uniquely barcoded TCR beta cDNA molecule for every two T cells. The study measured age-related changes in TCR beta repertoire diversity using deep sequencing normalized with unique cDNA molecular identifiers. Donors were grouped into four age groups: young (average about 15 years), middle-aged (about 38), aged (62) and long-lived (82). For two donors (one aged 18 to 29 and one aged 80 or older), the study analyzed two additional independent replicas of 1 million unique cDNA reads from the same blood draw.

On the study overall, not on this receptor specifically: A strong correlation was found between observed TCR beta diversity and the percentage of naive T cells measured by flow cytometry. Conclusive comparison of naive and antigen-experienced compartments was prevented by the profiling of bulk unsorted PBMCs. Donor CMV infection status was unknown, potentially confounding age-related changes in expanded clonotypes. Estimates of total diversity based on one million sequenced T cells were considered lower bounds and underestimates. As age increased, observed TCR beta diversity per million T cells dropped in a roughly linear way, and a significant reduction was already evident by age approximately 40. The long-lived group showed more naive CD4+ T cells, fewer expanded clones and increased TCR diversity than the aged group, suggesting age selection.

Library creation used 5' RACE. TCRdb names Illumina HiSeq 2500 as the instrument used. The second PCR ran for roughly 7 to 12 cycles and used a J-beta primer mix along with a sample-barcoded 5' primer. A template-switch 5' adaptor carrying 12 random nucleotides introduced a unique molecular identifier onto each TCR beta cDNA molecule. Each sample yielded at least 2.5 million CDR3-containing paired-end reads. All of the RNA was converted into first-strand cDNA using the Mint cDNA synthesis kit, with a TRBC-specific oligonucleotide serving as the primer. Following uracil-DNA glycosylase treatment, a first 18-cycle PCR with universal primers M1SS and BC2_uni_R was performed on all cDNA. For the original study's pipeline: For normalization, 1 million high-quality reads, each with a distinct molecular identifier, were randomly selected from each sample. Reads sharing molecular identifiers were discarded rather than binned into consensus sequences. MiTCR, with a Q25 quality threshold and the strictest error-elimination algorithm, was used for CDR3 identification, clonotype clustering and error correction. A nonparametric unseen species model with Euler transformation was used to estimate lower-bound total TCR beta diversity. TCRdb's own reprocessing of the public reads used fastp at Q25 and MiXCR and kept productive beta chains. Identical CDR3 proteins give one entry, which carries the most common genes and DNA. The V and J calls were determined by TCRdb, not by the authors. Here the sample has just under 550,000 distinct CDR3 sequences; less than 25% occur a single time. The ten largest make up 8.5% to 9.5% of the sample.

The 40 or so donors, aged 6 to 90 years, were systemically healthy Caucasian individuals from Russia. Each donor gave around 9.5 milliliters of peripheral blood, collected into EDTA-treated Vacutainer tubes. Ficoll-Paque density-gradient centrifugation was used to isolate PBMCs, with at least 7 million per sample. Trizol reagent was used to extract total RNA from the PBMCs, yielding at least 5.5 micrograms per sample. Naive CD45RAhigh/CD27high T cell percentages were measured by flow cytometry on a PBMC aliquot from every donor. The data also belong to a second study, concerning T cells of mothers and their children. The second investigation adds: Nine systemically healthy Caucasian individuals, comprising three mothers and their six children, were included as donors. cDNA synthesis used all of the extracted RNA, with about 1.5 ug of RNA in each 15 ul reaction. Sample barcodes and 2-4 random nucleotides were added via the M1S primer in the second PCR. Over 10 million TCR beta CDR3 reads came from each mother, compared with a few million reads from each child. In both related and unrelated pairs, thymic selection shapes the output of TCR recombination in a similar way, with inherited differences having only a minor effect. Normalized repertoire overlap was always slightly but never significantly higher in related than unrelated mother-child pairs. No persistent microchimeric T cell clones were found, with a detection sensitivity of approximately 100 clones per million clonotypes. The study used deep NGS to compare TCR beta repertoires of mothers and children, seeking features distinguishing related mother-child pairs from unrelated individuals. Mothers averaged around 43 +/- 4 years of age and children averaged about 10 +/- 4 years. After adapters were ligated using NEBNext reagents, the libraries underwent 100+100 nt paired-end sequencing on an Illumina HiSeq 2000. To avoid cross-contamination, the mother libraries and the child libraries were prepared a month apart and sequenced in separate runs. Between roughly 500,000 and 2,000,000 distinct TCR beta clonotypes were identified per donor. Naive TCR beta clonotypes were estimated from low-frequency clonotypes matched to each donor's FACS-determined naive share, without sorting.

This sequence was found in a boy under 18 in good health. Sequencing used blood.

The CDR3 corresponds to CASSQEPGEGNGYTF. The DNA sequence reads TGCGCCAGCAGCCAAGAACCCGGAGAAGGAAATGGCTACACCTTC. Recombination linked TRBV4-1 to TRBJ1-2; too little of a D gene remains to name it. The CDR3 runs 15 residues from the cysteine to the phenylalanine. The DNA shown is the 45-base CDR3, in frame from base 1. From a lookup of the germline V gene, CDR1 and CDR2 are MGHRA and YSYEKL. The junction shows trimming of 0 bases on V and 6 bases on J, plus 14 bases between the germline ends.